This TCR beta chain was sequenced for a study of breast tumors, draining lymph nodes, adjacent tissues. Axillary draining lymph nodes of breast cancer patients supplied the node samples. This CDR3 contains 14 residues. V gave up 0 bases and J gave up 4 bases; unmatched junction bases: 3. Germline CDR1 reads SGHRS; CDR2 reads YFSETQ. This clonotype appeared many times. TCRdb analysed the multiplex PCR reads with MiXCR anew, one entry per CDR3 protein. The data hold around 140,000 distinct CDR3 sequences, with 20% to 25% observed a single time. Sequenced input: axillary lymph node tissue. This sequence originates from a female donor with breast cancer. Some clones in this sample may be carry-over from other donors' samples. The genes are TRBV5-1 and TRBJ1-2; the match to TRBD1 covers 7 bases. Here the CDR3 DNA reads TGCGCCAGCAGCTTGGGGGGACAGTTCTATGGCTACACCTTC. Its protein product is CASSLGGQFYGYTF.